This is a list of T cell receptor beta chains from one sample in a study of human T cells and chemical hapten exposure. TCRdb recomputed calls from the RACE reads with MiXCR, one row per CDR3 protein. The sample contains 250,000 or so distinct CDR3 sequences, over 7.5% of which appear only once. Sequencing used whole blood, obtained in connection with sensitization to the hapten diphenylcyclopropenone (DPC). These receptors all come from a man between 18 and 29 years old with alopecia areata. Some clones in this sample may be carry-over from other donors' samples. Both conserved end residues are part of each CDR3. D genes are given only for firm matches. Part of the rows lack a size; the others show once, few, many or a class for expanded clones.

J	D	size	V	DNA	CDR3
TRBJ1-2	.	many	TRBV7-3	TGTGCCAGCAGCTTAGACGTTCTGTCCAGGGTTAACTATGGCTACACCTTC	CASSLDVLSRVNYGYTF
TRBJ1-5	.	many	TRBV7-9	TGTGCCAGCAGCTTAGTTGGGGAGCAGCCCCAGCATTTT	CASSLVGEQPQHF
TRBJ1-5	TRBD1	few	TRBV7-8	TGTGCCAGCAGCACCGGGACAGGGATCAATCAGCCCCAGCATTTT	CASSTGTGINQPQHF
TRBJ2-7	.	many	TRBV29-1	TGCAGCGTTGAAACTAACTACGAGCAGTACTTC	CSVETNYEQYF
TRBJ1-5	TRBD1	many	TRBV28	TGTGCCAGCACCCCCCTTTGGAGGGGGCACAATCAGCCCCAGCATTTT	CASTPLWRGHNQPQHF
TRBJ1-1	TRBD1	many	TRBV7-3	TGTGCCAGCAGCCCGGGGACAGTAGGCACTGAAGCTTTCTTT	CASSPGTVGTEAFF
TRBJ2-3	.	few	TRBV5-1	TGCGCCAGCTCTATACAGGGAAACGGAGATACGCAGTATTTT	CASSIQGNGDTQYF
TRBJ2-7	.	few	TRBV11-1	TGTGCCACCGACTACATTTGGGGGCCAAACTACGAGCAGTACTTC	CATDYIWGPNYEQYF
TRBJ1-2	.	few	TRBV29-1	TGCAGCGTTGAAGATCCCGGGACACCTAACTATGGCTACACCTTC	CSVEDPGTPNYGYTF
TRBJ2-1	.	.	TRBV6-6	TGTGCCAGCAGTTACTCTTCCATTCACAGCTCCTACAATGAGCAGTTCTTC	CASSYSSIHSSYNEQFF
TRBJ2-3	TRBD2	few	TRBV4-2	TGTGCCAGCAGCCACTGGACTAGCGGGGGGGCGGGCCTTGGGGCCACAGATACGCAGTATTTT	CASSHWTSGGAGLGATDTQYF
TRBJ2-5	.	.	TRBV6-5	TGTGCCAGCAGATCACCCGGACAGAACCAAGAGACCCAGTACTTC	CASRSPGQNQETQYF
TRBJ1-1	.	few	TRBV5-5	TGTGCCAGCAGCTTTTGGGCTACTGAAGCTTTCTTT	CASSFWATEAFF
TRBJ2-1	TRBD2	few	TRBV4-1	TGCGCCAGCAGCAATCGCCTGGCGGGGGGGCGTTACAATGAGCAGTTCTTC	CASSNRLAGGRYNEQFF
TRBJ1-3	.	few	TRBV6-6	TGTGCCAGCAGGGACAGCTTGGTCTCTGGAAACACCATATATTTT	CASRDSLVSGNTIYF
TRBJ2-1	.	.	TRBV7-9	TGTGCCAGCAGCTTAGCGGGGGGATGGAATGAGCAGTTCTTC	CASSLAGGWNEQFF
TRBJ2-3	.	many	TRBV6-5	TGTGCCAGCGGATGGATCACAGATACGCAGTATTTT	CASGWITDTQYF
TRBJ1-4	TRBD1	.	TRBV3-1	TGTGCCAGCAGCCAAGTGAAGCCTCGGGACAGGGCTGAAAAACTGTTTTTT	CASSQVKPRDRAEKLFF
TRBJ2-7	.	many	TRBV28	TGTGCCAGCAGTTTCTGGGAGCGTTCGGAGCAGTACTTC	CASSFWERSEQYF
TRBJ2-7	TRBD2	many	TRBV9	TGTGCCAGCGGCGACCCGATGGGTAGCGGGGGGCCCCACGAGCAGTACTTC	CASGDPMGSGGPHEQYF
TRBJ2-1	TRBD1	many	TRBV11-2	TGTGCCAGCAGCCCAAGAAACAGGGGGCGGGACAATGAGCAGTTCTTC	CASSPRNRGRDNEQFF
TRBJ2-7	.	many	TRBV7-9	TGTGCCAGCAGCGCTTGGGGGGCGGCCTACGAGCAGTACTTC	CASSAWGAAYEQYF
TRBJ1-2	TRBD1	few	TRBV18	TGTGCCAGCTCACCAGAAAGTTCAGGGGGGTCCTATGGCTACACCTTC	CASSPESSGGSYGYTF
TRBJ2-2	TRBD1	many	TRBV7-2	TGTGCCAGCAGCTCCCAGGGGACAGTCGCCAGGGGGGAGCTGTTTTTT	CASSSQGTVARGELFF
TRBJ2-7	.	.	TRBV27	TGTGCCAGCAGTTGGGGCAGACCCTACGAGCAGTACTTC	CASSWGRPYEQYF
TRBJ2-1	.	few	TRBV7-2	TGTGCCAGCAGCCGGACCTGGGGGGCTCATAGGTTCGACGACAATGAGCAGTTCTTC	CASSRTWGAHRFDDNEQFF
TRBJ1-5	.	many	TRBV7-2	TGTGCCAGCAGCCTCATACTTGGGGGCAATCAGCCCCAGCATTTT	CASSLILGGNQPQHF
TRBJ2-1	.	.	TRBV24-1	TGTGCCACCAGTGATAACAACCACCCCGGTAATGAGCAGTTCTTC	CATSDNNHPGNEQFF
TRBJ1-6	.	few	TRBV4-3	TGCGCCAGCAGCCAAGAAGGCGGACATCTTAATTCACCCCTCCACTTT	CASSQEGGHLNSPLHF
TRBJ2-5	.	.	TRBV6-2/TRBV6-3	TGTGCCAGCACCCAACAAGAGACCCAGTACTTC	CASTQQETQYF
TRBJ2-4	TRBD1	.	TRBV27	TGTGCCAGCAGTTTAGGCCAGGGGGATTCCAAGTACTTC	CASSLGQGDSKYF
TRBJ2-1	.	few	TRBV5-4	TGTGCCAGCAGCTTGGATGCTGCCTCCTACAATGAGCAGTTCTTC	CASSLDAASYNEQFF
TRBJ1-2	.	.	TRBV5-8	TGTGCCAGCAGCTGGCGGGACGGACTCGATGGCTACACCTTC	CASSWRDGLDGYTF
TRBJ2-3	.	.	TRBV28	TGTGCCAGCAGTCCCGTCATGGGGCTCGGGGGAGATACGCAGTATTTT	CASSPVMGLGGDTQYF
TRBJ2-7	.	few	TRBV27	TGTGCCAGCAGTCCTAGACGGATCTCCTACGAGCAGTACTTC	CASSPRRISYEQYF
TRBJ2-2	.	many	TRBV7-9	TGTGCCAGCAGCTCTAGACAGACCCAAGCCGGGGAGCTGTTTTTT	CASSSRQTQAGELFF
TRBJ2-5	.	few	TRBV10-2	TGCGCCAGCGCGCTGGGTGGGGGGGAGACCCAGTACTTC	CASALGGGETQYF
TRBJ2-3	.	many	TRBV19	TGTGCCACTCGTGAGCGGACGATGAGCACAGATACGCAGTATTTT	CATRERTMSTDTQYF
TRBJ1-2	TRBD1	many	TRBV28	TGTGCCACGACAGGGGGCGGACATGGCTACACCTTC	CATTGGGHGYTF
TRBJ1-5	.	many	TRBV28	TGTGCCAGCAGTTTGTCAGGGAGCAATCAGCCCCAGCATTTT	CASSLSGSNQPQHF
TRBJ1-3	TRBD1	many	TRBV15	TGTGCCACTCAAAGGGGGCGCCTAGACTCTGGAAACACCATATATTTT	CATQRGRLDSGNTIYF
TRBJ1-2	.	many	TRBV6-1	TGTGCCAGCAGTGCCAACAGTTATGGCTACACCTTC	CASSANSYGYTF
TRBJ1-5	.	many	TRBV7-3	TGTGCCAGCAGCTTGGGGGCTACTCAGCCCCAGCATTTT	CASSLGATQPQHF
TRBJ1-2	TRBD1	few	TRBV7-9	TGTGCCAGCAGCTTAGATATGAAGGGACAGGGCTATGGCTACACCTTC	CASSLDMKGQGYGYTF
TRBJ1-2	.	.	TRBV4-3	TGCGCCAGCAGCCAAGATACGTGGGGGGCTAACTATGGCTACACCTTC	CASSQDTWGANYGYTF